The 21 T cell receptor beta chains below come from one sample, sequenced in a study of cytomegalovirus exposure and HLA in healthy donors. PCR amplification relied on 60 Vbeta primers (plus 13 Jbeta primers). The protocol was immunoSEQ multiplex PCR, while the TCRdb copy is restricted to in-frame clones and leaves out a portion. The sample lists 73,000 or so clones; roughly 73% were seen once. The sequenced sample was PBMCs. These receptors were taken from a woman aged 40 to 50 in good health and CMV-seropositive.

Here the CDR3 reads CASSPGQGTDTQYF. DNA for the CDR3: TGTGCCAGCAGCCCCGGACAGGGGACAGATACGCAGTATTTT. This chain links TRBV7-9 with TRBJ2-3; 9 bases match TRBD1. Germline loops: CDR1 SEHNR, CDR2 FQNEAQ (reference sequence). This CDR3 is built from 14 residues. V lost 5 bases to trimming and J lost 3 bases; unmatched junction nucleotides: 3.

The rearrangement uses TRBV7-2 and TRBJ2-3; no clear D. The CDR3 contains 15 residues. In germline, CDR1 is SGHTA, CDR2 FQGNSA. V dropped 2 bases and J dropped 1 base, with 10 bases sitting between them. CDR3: CASSLPSPRTDTQYF. In DNA, the CDR3 is TGTGCCAGCAGCTTACCGTCTCCTCGCACAGATACGCAGTATTTT.

CDR3 residues: CASSGTSRYEQYF. The CDR3 DNA reads TGTGCCAGTAGTGGGACTAGTAGGTACGAGCAGTACTTC. The chain links TRBV19 to TRBJ2-7, with 8 positions matching TRBD2. Germline V gives CDR1 LNHDA, CDR2 SQIVND (reference sequence). The junction had 4 bases not matched to a gene; V was cut back by 5 bases and J by 4 bases. The CDR3 contains 13 residues.

This clone turned up a few times. The gene calls are TRBV5-6 and TRBJ1-4; no reliable D call. The CDR3 length is 14 residues. Trimming stripped 4 bases from V and 1 base from J, with 8 bases between. Germline assignment: CDR1 SGHDT and CDR2 YYEEEE. Here the CDR3 DNA reads TGTGCCAGCAGCCAGGAATTAACTAATGAAAAACTGTTTTTT. It encodes CASSQELTNEKLFF.

This chain links TRBV6-5 with TRBJ1-4; 7 positions match TRBD1. After removal of 6 bases from V and 3 bases from J, the junction contained 4 bases not matched to a gene. Germline CDR1 MNHEY, CDR2 SVGAGI. The CDR3 extends over 14 amino acids. The CDR3 nucleotides are TGTGCCAGCAGCATCGGGACAGCTAATGAAAAACTGTTTTTT. Protein sequence: CASSIGTANEKLFF.

The chain joins TRBV7-2 to TRBJ1-2; no firm D call. This CDR3 comprises 14 residues. Trimming pared 1 base from V and 8 bases from J, leaving 14 bases between. The germline gives CDR1 SGHTA, CDR2 FQGNSA. In nucleotides, the CDR3 is TGTGCCAGCAGCTTAGACAGTACTGGGCGAGGCTACACCTTC. This encodes CASSLDSTGRGYTF.

This chain uses TRBV4-2 with TRBJ2-2; TRBD2 agrees at 7 bases. Germline V lookup: CDR1 LGHNA, CDR2 YNFKEQ. This CDR3 is 16 amino acids long. With 0 bases clipped from V and 3 bases from J, the junction kept 4 bases outside the gene matches. CDR3 residues: CASSQESGGYTGELFF. CDR3 DNA sequence: TGTGCCAGCAGCCAAGAATCGGGGGGTTACACCGGGGAGCTGTTTTTT.

This clone was detected a few times. The V and J genes are TRBV7-2 and TRBJ2-3; 7 bases agree with TRBD2. The V segment lost 1 base and the J segment 6 bases; nucleotides outside the gene matches: 10. The CDR3 contains 16 residues. CDR1 is SGHTA, CDR2 FQGNSA, per germline. The CDR3 loop is CASSLVAGEFADTQYF. The CDR3 bases are TGTGCCAGCAGCTTAGTGGCGGGAGAATTCGCGGATACGCAGTATTTT.

DNA of the CDR3: TGTGCCAGTAGTCCTGACGACATAGGGGGCCTGCAGTTCTTC. This translates into CASSPDDIGGLQFF. The chain uses TRBV19 and TRBJ2-1; TRBD1 aligns across 7 bases. There are 14 residues in the CDR3. With V trimmed by 5 bases and J by 12 bases, 13 bases remained unmatched. The V gene's germline CDR1 is LNHDA and CDR2 SQIVND (reference sequence).

The sample holds a few counts of this clone. The chain combines TRBV28 with TRBJ1-5, with 10 bases identical to TRBD1. Germline CDR1 and CDR2: MDHEN and SYDVKM. The CDR3 loop spans 14 amino acids. Losses at the gene ends were 6 bases for V and 5 bases for J; bases not matched to a gene: 4. The CDR3 protein is CASSGTGDDQPQHF. The CDR3 nucleotides read TGTGCCAGCAGCGGGACAGGGGACGATCAGCCCCAGCATTTT. The full variable domain, with the rest looked up from reference TRBV28 and TRBJ1-5, is DVKVTQSSRYLVKRTGEKVFLECVQDMDHENMFWYRQDPGLGLRLIYFSYDVKMKEKGDIPEGYSVSREKKERFSLILESASTNQTSMYLCASSGTGDDQPQHFGDGTRLSIL.

The DNA for the CDR3 is TGTGCCAGCTCACCAGAGGGACTAGCGGGCTCCTACGAGCAGTACTTC. Its translation is CASSPEGLAGSYEQYF. This chain connects TRBV18 to TRBJ2-7; 12 bases align to TRBD2. J gave up 0 bases and V 2 bases, and 2 bases lay outside the gene matches. The germline V gene has CDR1 KGHSH and CDR2 LQKENI. The CDR3 spans 16 residues.

The rearrangement links TRBV11-3 to TRBJ2-7; 9 nucleotides agree with TRBD2. Germline CDR1 and CDR2: SGHNT and YENEEA. This CDR3 comprises 15 residues. J gave up 2 bases and V 4 bases, and 6 bases lay outside the gene matches. In DNA, the CDR3 is TGTGCCAGCAGCTCCCGTGGACTAGCGCCCTACGAGCAGTACTTC. Translation gives CASSSRGLAPYEQYF. Complete variable domain (other parts from reference TRBV11-3 and TRBJ2-7): EAGVVQSPRYKIIEKKQPVAFWCNPISGHNTLYWYLQNLGQGPELLIRYENEEAVDDSQLPKDRFSAERLKGVDSTLKIQPAELGDSAVYLCASSSRGLAPYEQYFGPGTRLTVT.

The gene calls are TRBV5-8 and TRBJ2-7, with D unresolved. With 1 base removed from V and 7 bases from J, the gap between germline ends came to 3 bases. Germline lookup yields CDR1 SGHTS and CDR2 YDEGEE. This CDR3 contains 10 residues. The CDR3 DNA is TGTGCCAGCAGCTTGCCTGAGCAGTACTTC. Amino acids: CASSLPEQYF.

This clone was detected only once. The rearrangement joins TRBV18 to TRBJ2-7; 7 bases align to TRBD1. With 5 bases clipped from V and 6 bases from J, the junction kept 13 bases outside the gene matches. CDR1 and CDR2 from the germline V gene are KGHSH and LQKENI. The CDR3 loop spans 15 amino acids. The CDR3 DNA is TGTGCCAGCTCAACCGAGGGGGCGCCGGGTATCGAGCAGTACTTC. Protein sequence: CASSTEGAPGIEQYF. The full variable domain, completed using reference TRBV18 and TRBJ2-7, is NAGVMQNPRHLVRRRGQEARLRCSPMKGHSHVYWYRQLPEEGLKFMVYLQKENIIDESGMPKERFSAEFPKEGPSILRIQQVVRGDSAAYFCASSTEGAPGIEQYFGPGTRLTVT.

The chain links TRBV28 to TRBJ2-3, with TRBD2 identical over 7 bases. The CDR3 covers 17 residues. The germline V gene encodes CDR1 MDHEN and CDR2 SYDVKM. V trimming: 8 bases; J trimming: 2 bases; junction bases outside the gene matches: 16. Here the CDR3 DNA reads TGTGCCAGCCCCCCTAAGGCAGCGGGAACTAACACAGATACGCAGTATTTT. It specifies CASPPKAAGTNTDTQYF.

The chain carries TRBV19 and TRBJ2-7; 11 nucleotides match TRBD2. The CDR3 consists of 15 residues. Looked up from germline, CDR1 is LNHDA and CDR2 is SQIVND (reference sequence). Unmatched junction bases numbered 7, after V lost 5 bases and J lost 4 bases. The CDR3 DNA reads as TGTGCCAGTAGTCCGCGACTAGCGGGAACATACGAGCAGTACTTC. Protein sequence: CASSPRLAGTYEQYF.

V is TRBV9 and J is TRBJ1-1; D uncertain. The V end was cut by 5 bases, the J end by 1 base, with 9 bases between. The CDR3 has 13 residues. Germline CDR1 reads SGDLS; CDR2 reads YYNGEE. The CDR3 DNA reads TGTGCCAGCAGTGGCGGGCCGAACACTGAAGCTTTCTTT. Translation gives CASSGGPNTEAFF.

This chain joins TRBV5-6 and TRBJ1-1; the D is unclear. The CDR3 runs to 18 residues. Trimming took 4 bases from V and 2 from J, leaving 24 bases between them. The V gene's germline CDR1 is SGHDT and CDR2 YYEEEE. The chain's CDR3 is CASSRGSGSGYRNTEAFF. DNA of the CDR3: TGTGCCAGCAGCCGAGGCTCGGGCAGCGGGTATCGAAACACTGAAGCTTTCTTT.

J is TRBJ1-1 and V is TRBV19, with D hard to call. Looked up from germline, CDR1 is LNHDA and CDR2 is SQIVND (reference sequence). The V end lost 2 bases, the J end lost 9 bases, and 19 bases lay between the germline ends. The CDR3 totals 15 residues. CDR3 DNA: TGTGCCAGTAGTATATCGAATTCTCCCAGGCCCAAAGCTTTCTTT. It specifies CASSISNSPRPKAFF.

This clone was recorded only once. The chain couples TRBV7-2 to TRBJ1-1; no reliable D call. The CDR3 consists of 12 residues. Per the germline V gene, CDR1 is SGHTA and CDR2 is FQGNSA. Deletions cut 1 base from V and 5 bases from J, with 5 bases between. The CDR3 protein is CASSLDTTEAFF. The CDR3, as DNA: TGTGCCAGCAGCTTAGACACGACTGAAGCTTTCTTT.

The count of this clone is one. The chain uses TRBV19 and TRBJ2-2, with D possibly being TRBD1 (6 bases). CDR3 length equals 14 residues. Germline lookup yields CDR1 LNHDA and CDR2 SQIVND (reference sequence). The V end lost 6 bases, the J end lost 4 bases, and 12 bases lay between the germline ends. This CDR3 reads CASSNRESTGELFF. CDR3 bases: TGTGCCAGTAGCAACAGGGAGAGCACCGGGGAGCTGTTTTTT.